Shown below are 11 T cell receptor beta chains from a single sample sequenced in a study of cytomegalovirus exposure and HLA in healthy donors. Assay used: immunoSEQ multiplex PCR; TCRdb lists only in-frame clones, some missing. The table has over 150,000 clones, about 85% seen once. Sequencing was performed on PBMCs. The receptor source for this set is a man in his late teens or twenties in good health and CMV-seropositive.

Here the CDR3 DNA reads TGTGCCAGCAGCTCCCCCACAGGAGCTTTCTTT. Its protein is CASSSPTGAFF. The chain links TRBV5-6 to TRBJ1-1; perhaps TRBD1 as D (5 bases). V gave up 3 bases and J gave up 10 bases, with 10 bases separating them. The germline CDR1 and CDR2 sequences are SGHDT and YYEEEE. The CDR3 sequence is 11 residues long.

This clone was detected ten times or more. The chain has TRBV11-2 and TRBJ2-7; D possibly corresponds to TRBD2 (5 bases). The CDR3 totals 13 residues. CDR1 and CDR2 (germline): SGHAT, FQNNGV. The V end lost 0 bases, the J end lost 8 bases, and 11 bases lay between the germline ends. This CDR3 reads CASSLEGRRKQYF. CDR3 in DNA: TGTGCCAGCAGCTTAGAGGGCCGGAGGAAGCAGTACTTC.

This rearrangement joins TRBV5-5 to TRBJ1-5; D may be TRBD1 (6 bases). The germline V gene has CDR1 SGHKS and CDR2 YYEKEE (reference sequence). The CDR3 is 16 residues long. V gave up 0 bases and J gave up 7 bases, with 17 bases separating them. The CDR3 DNA reads as TGTGCCAGCAGCTTGGTCTCGGGGGGCGCGAGGCAGCCCCAGCATTTT. It translates to CASSLVSGGARQPQHF.

The chain combines TRBV11-2 with TRBJ2-4; 8 bases align to TRBD2. The V and J ends lost 1 base and 13 bases, in that order; junction bases with no gene match: 6. Germline CDR1 SGHAT, CDR2 FQNNGV. This CDR3 is 13 amino acids long. The CDR3 loop is CASSLGVSGGQYF. The CDR3, as DNA: TGTGCCAGCAGCTTAGGGGTGTCGGGGGGGCAGTACTTC.

The rearrangement links TRBV11-3 to TRBJ2-7; a possible D gene is TRBD1 (6 bases). Trimming removed 0 bases from V and 6 bases from J, with 6 bases in between. The germline gives CDR1 SGHNT, CDR2 YENEEA. The CDR3 spans 12 residues. The CDR3 sequence is CASSLEGGEQYF. The DNA of the CDR3 is TGTGCCAGCAGCTTAGAAGGGGGCGAGCAGTACTTC.

The chain recombines TRBV12-5 with TRBJ2-5; TRBD2 matches at 8 bases. The CDR3 has 13 amino acids. J lost 3 bases, V lost 3 bases, and 0 bases had no gene match. The germline gives CDR1 LGHNT, CDR2 FRNRAP. The CDR3 DNA follows: TGTGCTAGTGGTTTAGCGGGAGAAGAGACCCAGTACTTC. Translated: CASGLAGEETQYF.

The V call is TRBV10-3, the J call TRBJ2-7; 10 bases fit TRBD2. The CDR3 covers 13 residues. Germline V gene sequence: CDR1 ENHRY, CDR2 SYGVKD. Unmatched junction bases numbered 8, after V lost 10 bases and J lost 5 bases. CDR3 DNA: TGTGCCACCGGGGGACTAGCGATAAACGAGCAGTACTTC. Amino acid sequence: CATGGLAINEQYF.

The genes are TRBV6-1 and TRBJ1-5, with D perhaps TRBD1 (5 bases). CDR1 is MNHNS, CDR2 SASEGT, per germline. V shed 4 bases and J shed 0 bases, with 10 bases lying between them. The CDR3 is 15 amino acids. CDR3 in amino acids: CASSGGPYSNQPQHF. The CDR3 DNA follows: TGTGCCAGCAGTGGGGGCCCGTATAGCAATCAGCCCCAGCATTTT.

The genes are TRBV4-1 and TRBJ1-1; 11 bases are a match to TRBD1. CDR3 size: 15 residues. Germline V gene sequence: CDR1 MGHRA, CDR2 YSYEKL. Losses at the gene ends were 3 bases for V and 4 bases for J; bases not matched to a gene: 4. CDR3 nucleotide sequence: TGCGCCAGCAGCCAGGACAGGGGGCGGGCCACTGAAGCTTTCTTT. This gives the protein CASSQDRGRATEAFF.

This chain connects TRBV28 to TRBJ2-2, with 7 bases aligning to TRBD1. The CDR3 consists of 14 residues. Per the germline V gene, CDR1 is MDHEN and CDR2 is SYDVKM. The junction had 6 bases not matched to a gene; V was cut back by 6 bases and J by 5 bases. CDR3 loop: CASRSDRATGELFF. CDR3 in DNA: TGTGCCAGCAGATCCGACAGGGCGACCGGGGAGCTGTTTTTT.

This clone was seen just once. The rearrangement links TRBV7-3 to TRBJ2-5, with D possibly TRBD1 on 5 matching bases. There are 13 residues in the CDR3. Per germline, CDR1 SGHTA and CDR2 FQGTGA. V gave up 2 bases and J gave up 3 bases, with 7 bases separating them. DNA for the CDR3: TGTGCCAGCAGCTTAGGACACGAAGAGACCCAGTACTTC. It translates to CASSLGHEETQYF.